What follows are 29 T cell receptor beta chains derived from one specimen sequenced in a study of T cells in tuberculosis. Time point here: new active TB diagnosis, blood taken before or within 7 days of starting treatment. Data came from immunoSEQ multiplex PCR; TCRdb stores just in-frame clones and leaves some out. The sample has about 38,000 clones, roughly 94% seen once. Sequenced material: PBMCs, taken at tuberculosis diagnosis. The receptors shown here come from an adult with tuberculosis.

This chain uses TRBV25-1 with TRBJ1-6, with 7 bases matching TRBD1. J gave up 7 bases and V 3 bases, and 6 bases lay outside the gene matches. The length of the CDR3 is 15 residues. Germline V lookup: CDR1 MGHDK, CDR2 SYGVNS. CDR3 residues: CASSDLGTVNSPLHF. In DNA form, the CDR3 reads TGTGCCAGCAGTGACTTAGGGACAGTAAATTCACCCCTCCACTTT.

The chain is built from TRBV5-5 and TRBJ1-1; D may be TRBD1 (6 bases). Germline assignment: CDR1 SGHKS and CDR2 YYEKEE (reference sequence). The CDR3 length is 13 residues. V was cut by 4 bases and J by 4 bases, with 11 bases left in between. This chain's CDR3 is CASSGIQGTEAFF. The CDR3, as DNA: TGTGCCAGCAGCGGGATACAGGGCACTGAAGCTTTCTTT.

The gene calls are TRBV5-1 and TRBJ1-4, with unresolved D. This CDR3 is built from 15 residues. CDR1 SGHRS and CDR2 YFSETQ come from the germline V gene. The V end lost 4 bases, the J end lost 4 bases, and 14 bases lay between the germline ends. The CDR3: CASSPLPGNNEKLFF. The CDR3 region has the DNA TGCGCCAGCAGCCCGTTACCGGGGAATAATGAAAAACTGTTTTTT.

J is TRBJ2-2 and V is TRBV5-1, with 12 positions matching TRBD2. Germline-derived CDR1 and CDR2 are SGHRS and YFSETQ. This CDR3 spans 17 amino acids. V lost 1 base, J lost 2 bases, and 3 bases stayed unmatched. The CDR3 is CASSLLAGGPNTGELFF. DNA of the CDR3: TGCGCCAGCAGCTTGCTAGCGGGGGGGCCCAACACCGGGGAGCTGTTTTTT.

V gene TRBV11-2 combines with J gene TRBJ1-2; 7 nucleotides line up with TRBD1. CDR1 SGHAT and CDR2 FQNNGV come from the germline V gene. With V trimmed by 0 bases and J by 4 bases, 5 bases remained unmatched. The CDR3 is made up of 15 amino acids. The CDR3 DNA reads TGTGCCAGCAGCTTAGATGACAGGGCGATCTATGGCTACACCTTC. This encodes CASSLDDRAIYGYTF.

This chain uses TRBV9 with TRBJ1-1; D perhaps matches TRBD1 (6 bases). Germline lookup yields CDR1 SGDLS and CDR2 YYNGEE. This CDR3 has 16 amino acids. V lost 7 bases, J lost 0 bases, and 19 bases lay in between. This CDR3 is CASGPGHTTMNTEAFF. In DNA form, the CDR3 reads TGTGCCAGCGGTCCGGGACACACTACCATGAACACTGAAGCTTTCTTT. Based on the CDR3 plus reference TRBV9 and TRBJ1-1, the full variable domain is DSGVTQTPKHLITATGQRVTLRCSPRSGDLSVYWYQQSLDQGLQFLIQYYNGEERAKGNILERFSAQQFPDLHSELNLSSLELGDSALYFCASGPGHTTMNTEAFFGQGTRLTVV.

This clone was seen a single time. The V gene is TRBV11-2, the J gene TRBJ1-4; D uncertain. V was clipped by 3 bases and J by 0 bases, with 8 bases between them. Germline V gene sequence: CDR1 SGHAT, CDR2 FQNNGV. The CDR3 covers 15 residues. Written as DNA, the CDR3 is TGTGCCAGCAGCTTCGGAGTCGCAACTAATGAAAAACTGTTTTTT. It encodes CASSFGVATNEKLFF.

V is TRBV29-1 and J is TRBJ1-4, with D possibly TRBD1 on 5 matching bases. Between the trimmed V and J ends, which lost 4 bases and 8 bases, there was a span of 14 bases. CDR1 and CDR2 (germline): SQVTM, ANQGSEA. This CDR3 has 13 amino acids. The CDR3, as DNA: TGCAGCGTTGGCGGGGCAGGGCGGGAAAAACTGTTTTTT. Translating gives CSVGGAGREKLFF.

J is TRBJ1-6 and V is TRBV18, with a weak D call TRBD1 (5 bases). Germline CDR1 and CDR2: KGHSH and LQKENI. CDR3 size: 15 residues. Trimming took 6 bases from V and 8 from J, leaving 17 bases between them. The CDR3 here is CASSSGQTGDSPLHF. The CDR3 DNA reads TGTGCCAGCTCGTCGGGTCAAACGGGGGATTCACCCCTCCACTTT.

The J gene is TRBJ2-5, the V gene TRBV9; 15 bases map to TRBD2. This CDR3 is built from 16 residues. In germline, CDR1 is SGDLS, CDR2 YYNGEE. V lost 4 bases, J lost 5 bases, and 6 bases stayed unmatched. CDR3 in DNA: TGTGCCAGCAGCCCGGGACTAGCGGGGGGCCAGGAGACCCAGTACTTC. Its translation: CASSPGLAGGQETQYF.

V gene TRBV15 combines with J gene TRBJ2-5; 8 nucleotides agree with TRBD1. Germline loops: CDR1 LNHNV, CDR2 YYDKDF (reference sequence). V was pared by 3 bases and J by 3 bases, with 9 bases of the junction left unmatched. The CDR3 is 16 residues long. The DNA for the CDR3 is TGTGCCACCAGCAGTCCCCAGGGGGCTAGGGAAGAGACCCAGTACTTC. Translation gives CATSSPQGAREETQYF.

This chain uses TRBV21-1 with TRBJ2-7; TRBD2, the D gene given by the table, was not confirmed from the DNA. TRBV21-1 is flagged as a pseudogene. This CDR3 contains 19 residues. CDR3 in amino acids: CASSKGDLVQETAGYEQYF. The CDR3 DNA reads TGTGCCAGCAGCAAAGGCGATCTTGTTCAGGAGACGGCGGGCTACGAGCAGTACTTC.

This clone came up once. The V gene is TRBV4-1, the J gene TRBJ2-1; possible D gene TRBD2, 5 bases. V dropped 3 bases and J dropped 4 bases, with 16 bases sitting between them. This CDR3 comprises 16 residues. Germline CDR1 is MGHRA and CDR2 is YSYEKL. The CDR3 loop reads CASSHPPASMYNEQFF. CDR3 sequence (DNA): TGCGCCAGCAGCCACCCTCCAGCTAGCATGTACAATGAGCAGTTCTTC.

The chain couples TRBV18 to TRBJ1-5; D remains ambiguous. Between the trimmed V and J ends, which lost 4 bases and 3 bases, there was a span of 13 bases. The CDR3 sequence is 15 residues long. Per germline, CDR1 KGHSH and CDR2 LQKENI. CDR3 nucleotide sequence: TGTGCCAGCTCACTAACGACGGGGAACAATCAGCCCCAGCATTTT. Its translation is CASSLTTGNNQPQHF. Supplemented by reference TRBV18 and TRBJ1-5, the full variable domain reads NAGVMQNPRHLVRRRGQEARLRCSPMKGHSHVYWYRQLPEEGLKFMVYLQKENIIDESGMPKERFSAEFPKEGPSILRIQQVVRGDSAAYFCASSLTTGNNQPQHFGDGTRLSIL.

V gene TRBV19 combines with J gene TRBJ1-1; TRBD1 is a possible D gene (5 bases). From germline, CDR1 is LNHDA and CDR2 SQIVND (reference sequence). V was shortened by 5 bases and J by 8 bases, with 12 bases between the two germline ends. The CDR3 length is 12 residues. CDR3 coding DNA: TGTGCCAGTAGTTTGAGCCGACAGGAAGCTTTCTTT. Protein product: CASSLSRQEAFF.

The chain joins TRBV5-1 to TRBJ2-2; D is ambiguous. Germline V lookup: CDR1 SGHRS, CDR2 YFSETQ. This CDR3 is built from 14 residues. The ends were cut back, 0 bases at V and 5 bases at J, with 8 bases in the middle. DNA of the CDR3: TGCGCCAGCAGCTTGGGGGCACAGACCGGGGAGCTGTTTTTT. Translating it yields CASSLGAQTGELFF.

The chain couples TRBV7-2 to TRBJ2-3, with a weak D call TRBD2 (7 bases). V was cut by 0 bases and J by 5 bases, with 15 bases left in between. CDR3 length: 16 amino acids. The V gene's germline CDR1 is SGHTA and CDR2 FQGNSA. CDR3 protein: CASSLAFRGAGDTQYF. DNA of the CDR3: TGTGCCAGCAGCTTAGCGTTCCGGGGGGCCGGAGATACGCAGTATTTT.

The chain joins TRBV18 to TRBJ2-5; possible D gene TRBD2, 6 bases. The length of the CDR3 is 16 residues. Germline V CDR1 and CDR2: KGHSH, LQKENI. The V end lost 3 bases, the J end lost 0 bases, and 14 bases lay between the germline ends. CDR3 DNA: TGTGCCAGCTCACCTCCGGGGTGGGACTACCAAGAGACCCAGTACTTC. Translating gives CASSPPGWDYQETQYF.

This chain connects TRBV19 to TRBJ1-2; 9 bases are a match to TRBD1. Germline lookup yields CDR1 LNHDA and CDR2 SQIVND (reference sequence). Losses at the gene ends were 6 bases for V and 1 base for J; bases not matched to a gene: 6. This CDR3 is built from 15 residues. CDR3 DNA sequence: TGTGCCAGTAGCCGCGGACAGGGGAATAACTATGGCTACACCTTC. Amino acid sequence: CASSRGQGNNYGYTF.

The rearrangement joins TRBV5-4 to TRBJ2-7; tentative D call: TRBD1 (5 bases). With 0 bases removed from V and 9 bases from J, the gap between germline ends came to 13 bases. The CDR3 totals 13 residues. Germline CDR1 is SGHNT and CDR2 is YYREEE (reference sequence). The CDR3 region is CASSLEFDSRQYF. DNA of the CDR3: TGTGCCAGCAGCTTGGAATTTGACAGCAGGCAGTACTTC.

V usage is TRBV7-8 and J usage is TRBJ1-2; D is perhaps TRBD1 (6 bases). Trimming removed 8 bases at V and 2 bases at J, with 21 bases between. The CDR3 covers 16 residues. In germline, CDR1 is SGHVS, CDR2 FQNEAQ. CDR3 nucleotides: TGTGCCAGCTCAAGCTCAACACAGGGAGGGAACTATGGCTACACCTTC. Its translation: CASSSSTQGGNYGYTF.

The rearrangement joins TRBV27 to TRBJ2-7, with D perhaps matching TRBD1 (5 bases). Germline CDR1 and CDR2: MNHEY and SMNVEV (reference sequence). The V end was cut by 0 bases, the J end by 2 bases, with 11 bases between. The CDR3 loop spans 15 amino acids. In nucleotides, the CDR3 is TGTGCCAGCAGTTTATCGATCGACAGCACCTACGAGCAGTACTTC. This codes for CASSLSIDSTYEQYF.

The J gene is TRBJ1-3, the V gene TRBV30; D not resolved. CDR3 length: 13 amino acids. The V and J ends lost 7 bases and 0 bases respectively, with 10 bases between them. Germline-derived CDR1 and CDR2 are GTSNPN and SVGIG (reference sequence). The CDR3, as DNA: TGTGCCTCCTCTTACAGCTCTGGAAACACCATATATTTT. Translated: CASSYSSGNTIYF.

This sequence joins TRBV13 and TRBJ2-3, with 10 bases identical to TRBD1. The germline CDR1 and CDR2 sequences are PRHDT and FYEKMQ (reference sequence). The trim removed 5 bases at V and 3 bases at J, leaving 8 bases unmatched. The CDR3 spans 16 residues. CDR3 in DNA: TGTGCCAGCAGCCGATGGGACAGGGGAAGTACAGATACGCAGTATTTT. Its translation: CASSRWDRGSTDTQYF.

The J gene is TRBJ1-5, the V gene TRBV6-1; 10 bases fit TRBD1. V lost 3 bases and J lost 2; bases outside the gene matches: 1. Germline V CDR1 and CDR2: MNHNS, SASEGT. CDR3 length: 15 amino acids. For the CDR3, the DNA is TGTGCCAGCAGTGAGGGGACAGGGGGCAATCAGCCCCAGCATTTT. It is translated as CASSEGTGGNQPQHF.

The V call is TRBV10-3, the J call TRBJ2-3; D might be TRBD2 (6 bases). This CDR3 contains 14 residues. Between the trimmed V and J ends, which lost 4 bases and 5 bases, there was a span of 13 bases. Germline CDR1 reads ENHRY; CDR2 reads SYGVKD. In DNA form, the CDR3 reads TGTGCCATCAGTGCTCAGAGGGGAGGAGATACGCAGTATTTT. Protein: CAISAQRGGDTQYF.

This chain connects TRBV11-3 to TRBJ2-1; D possibly corresponds to TRBD1 (5 bases). Germline loops: CDR1 SGHNT, CDR2 YENEEA. The ends were cut back, 5 bases at V and 9 bases at J, with 14 bases in the middle. The CDR3 has 13 residues. CDR3 nucleotides: TGTGCCAGCAGCCTGGGGCAGGGCAGTGAGCAGTTCTTC. Its protein product is CASSLGQGSEQFF.

The chain links TRBV25-1 to TRBJ2-7; 10 bases fit TRBD2. The V segment lost 3 bases and the J segment 1 base; nucleotides outside the gene matches: 0. Looked up from germline, CDR1 is MGHDK and CDR2 is SYGVNS. The CDR3 runs to 14 residues. CDR3 sequence: CASSDSGGSYEQYF. For the CDR3, the DNA is TGTGCCAGCAGTGATAGCGGGGGGTCCTACGAGCAGTACTTC.

This chain connects TRBV5-1 to TRBJ1-4; D gene unclear. Germline V lookup: CDR1 SGHRS, CDR2 YFSETQ. The CDR3 contains 16 residues. With 4 bases removed from V and 0 bases from J, the gap between germline ends came to 13 bases. The CDR3 DNA sequence: TGCGCCAGCAGCGCGGGTTCCACCGCAACTAATGAAAAACTGTTTTTT. Amino acid sequence: CASSAGSTATNEKLFF.